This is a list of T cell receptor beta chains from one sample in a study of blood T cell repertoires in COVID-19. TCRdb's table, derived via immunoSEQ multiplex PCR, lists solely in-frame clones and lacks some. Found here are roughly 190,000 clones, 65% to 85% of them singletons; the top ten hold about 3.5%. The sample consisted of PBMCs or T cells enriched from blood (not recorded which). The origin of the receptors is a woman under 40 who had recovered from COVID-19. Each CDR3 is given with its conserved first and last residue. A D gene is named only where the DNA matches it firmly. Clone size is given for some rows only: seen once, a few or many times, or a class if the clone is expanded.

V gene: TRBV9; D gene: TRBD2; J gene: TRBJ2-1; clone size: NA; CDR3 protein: CASSGLAGNNEQFF; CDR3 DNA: TGTGCCAGCAGCGGACTAGCGGGAAACAATGAGCAGTTCTTC
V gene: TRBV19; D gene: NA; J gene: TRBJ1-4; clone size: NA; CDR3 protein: CASSTGGISLFF; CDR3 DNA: TGTGCCAGTAGTACTGGGGGGATAAGCCTGTTTTTT
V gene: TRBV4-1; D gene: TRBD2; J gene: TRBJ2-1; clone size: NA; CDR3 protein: CASTFDPTSGIGYEQFF; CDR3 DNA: TGCGCCAGCACCTTTGACCCGACTAGCGGGATAGGTTATGAGCAGTTCTTC
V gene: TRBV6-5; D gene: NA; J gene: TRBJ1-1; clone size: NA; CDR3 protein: CASSYKGGDTEAFF; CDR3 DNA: TGTGCCAGCAGTTACAAGGGGGGGGACACTGAAGCTTTCTTT
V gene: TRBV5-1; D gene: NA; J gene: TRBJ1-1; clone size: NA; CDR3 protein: CASSLYPGDTEAFF; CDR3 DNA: TGCGCCAGCAGCTTGTATCCAGGGGACACTGAAGCTTTCTTT
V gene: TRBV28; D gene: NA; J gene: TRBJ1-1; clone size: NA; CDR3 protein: CASRMGVQAFF; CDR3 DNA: TGTGCCAGCAGAATGGGCGTACAAGCTTTCTTT
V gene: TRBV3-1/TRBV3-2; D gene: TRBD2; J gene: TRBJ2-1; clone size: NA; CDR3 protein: CASRGGGYNEQFF; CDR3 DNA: TGTGCCAGCAGGGGCGGGGGCTACAATGAGCAGTTCTTC
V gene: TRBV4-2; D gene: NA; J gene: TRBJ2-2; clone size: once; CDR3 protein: CASSQGVKRGNTGELFF; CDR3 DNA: TGTGCCAGCAGCCAAGGAGTCAAGCGAGGAAACACCGGGGAGCTGTTTTTT
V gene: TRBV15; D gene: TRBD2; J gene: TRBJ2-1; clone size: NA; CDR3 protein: CATSRALAGVLEQFF; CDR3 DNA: TGTGCCACCAGCAGAGCCCTAGCGGGAGTACTTGAGCAGTTCTTC
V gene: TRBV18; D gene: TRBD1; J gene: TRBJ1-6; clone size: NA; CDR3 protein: CASSPTGAGDSPLHF; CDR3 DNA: TGTGCCAGCTCACCGACAGGGGCTGGGGATTCACCCCTCCACTTT
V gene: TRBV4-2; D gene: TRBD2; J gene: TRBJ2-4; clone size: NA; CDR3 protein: CASSQAGTSGTNIQYF; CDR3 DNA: TGTGCCAGCAGCCAAGCAGGGACTAGCGGGACGAACATTCAGTACTTC
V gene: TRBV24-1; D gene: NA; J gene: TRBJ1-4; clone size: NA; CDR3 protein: CATSDPHPTGEKLFF; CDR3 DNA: TGTGCCACCAGTGACCCCCACCCGACAGGCGAAAAACTGTTTTTT
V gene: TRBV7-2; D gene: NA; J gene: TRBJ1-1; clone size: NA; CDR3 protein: CASSLGGVNTEAFF; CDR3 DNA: TGTGCCAGCAGCTTGGGAGGGGTGAACACTGAAGCTTTCTTT
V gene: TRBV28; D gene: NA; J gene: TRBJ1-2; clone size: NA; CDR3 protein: CASSLRGRTYGYTF; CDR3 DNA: TGTGCCAGCAGCCTAAGGGGCAGGACATATGGCTACACCTTC
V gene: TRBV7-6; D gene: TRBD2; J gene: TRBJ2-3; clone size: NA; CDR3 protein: CASSRSGGPTDTQYF; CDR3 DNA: TGTGCCAGCAGCCGTAGCGGGGGGCCCACAGATACGCAGTATTTT
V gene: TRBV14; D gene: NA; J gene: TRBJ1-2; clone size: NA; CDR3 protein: CASSHGGGYGYTF; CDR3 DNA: TGTGCCAGCAGCCATGGGGGCGGGTATGGCTACACCTTC
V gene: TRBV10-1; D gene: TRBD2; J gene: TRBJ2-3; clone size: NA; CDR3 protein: CASSEPGLAGSTDTQYF; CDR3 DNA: TGCGCCAGCAGTGAGCCTGGACTAGCGGGGAGCACAGATACGCAGTATTTT
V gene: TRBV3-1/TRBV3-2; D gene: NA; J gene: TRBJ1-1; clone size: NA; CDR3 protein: CASQQGTTEAFF; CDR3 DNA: TGTGCCAGCCAGCAGGGGACCACTGAAGCTTTCTTT
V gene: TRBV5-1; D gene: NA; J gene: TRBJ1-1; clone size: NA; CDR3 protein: CASSPPDTEAFF; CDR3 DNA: TGCGCCAGCAGCCCTCCGGACACTGAAGCTTTCTTT
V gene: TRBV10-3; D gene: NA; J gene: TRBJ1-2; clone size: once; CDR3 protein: CAISELDYGYTF; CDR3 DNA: TGTGCCATCAGCGAGCTTGACTATGGCTACACCTTC
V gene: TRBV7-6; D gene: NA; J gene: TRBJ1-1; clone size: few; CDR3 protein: CASSLKTSGAAEAFF; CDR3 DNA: TGTGCCAGCAGCCTAAAGACGAGCGGGGCAGCTGAAGCTTTCTTT
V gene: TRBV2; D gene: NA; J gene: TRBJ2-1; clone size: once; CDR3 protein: CASSEALAGTLFF; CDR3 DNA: TGTGCCAGCAGTGAAGCGCTCGCGGGGACTTTGTTCTTC
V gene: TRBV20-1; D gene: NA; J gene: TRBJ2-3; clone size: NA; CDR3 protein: CSASRVGRRDTQYF; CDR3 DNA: TGCAGTGCTAGTCGGGTCGGGAGACGAGATACGCAGTATTTT
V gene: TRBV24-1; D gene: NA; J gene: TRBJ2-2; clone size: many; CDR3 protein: CATSERTDTGELFF; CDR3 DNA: TGTGCCACCAGTGAGCGGACAGACACCGGGGAGCTGTTTTTT
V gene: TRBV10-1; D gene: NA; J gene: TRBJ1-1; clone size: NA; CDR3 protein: CASRGDTEAFF; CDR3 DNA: TGCGCCAGCAGAGGGGACACTGAAGCTTTCTTT
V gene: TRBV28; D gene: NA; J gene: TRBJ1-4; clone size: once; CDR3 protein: CASSPPGRGTNEKLFF; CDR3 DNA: TGTGCCAGCAGCCCACCCGGGCGGGGAACTAATGAAAAACTGTTTTTT
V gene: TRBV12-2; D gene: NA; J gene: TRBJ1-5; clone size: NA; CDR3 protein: CASRLANLCTGGLSNQPQHF; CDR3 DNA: TGTGCAAGTCGCTTAGCAAATCTATGTACAGGGGGCTTGAGCAATCAGCCCCAGCATTTT
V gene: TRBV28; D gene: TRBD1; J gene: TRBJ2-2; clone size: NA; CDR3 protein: CASSLGDRANTGELFF; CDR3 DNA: TGTGCCAGCAGTTTAGGGGACAGGGCGAACACCGGGGAGCTGTTTTTT
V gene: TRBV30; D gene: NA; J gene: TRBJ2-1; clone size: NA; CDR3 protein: CAWSVVPGVNNEQFF; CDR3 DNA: TGTGCCTGGAGTGTTGTTCCGGGAGTCAACAATGAGCAGTTCTTC
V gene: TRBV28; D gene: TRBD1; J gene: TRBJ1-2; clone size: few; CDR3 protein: CASILSGTDLGYGYTF; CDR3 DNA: TGTGCCAGCATTCTATCGGGGACAGATCTTGGCTATGGCTACACCTTC
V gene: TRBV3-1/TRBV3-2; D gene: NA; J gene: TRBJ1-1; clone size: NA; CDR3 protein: CASSHQGGIGTEAFF; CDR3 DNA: TGTGCCAGCAGCCACCAAGGGGGAATTGGTACTGAAGCTTTCTTT
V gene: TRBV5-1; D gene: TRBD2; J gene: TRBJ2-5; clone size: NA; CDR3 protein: CASSFSSGGQETQYF; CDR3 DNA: TGCGCCAGCAGCTTTTCTAGCGGCGGCCAAGAGACCCAGTACTTC
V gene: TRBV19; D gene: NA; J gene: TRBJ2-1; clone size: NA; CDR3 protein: CASSLYLNNEQFF; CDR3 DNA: TGTGCCAGTAGTTTATACTTGAACAATGAGCAGTTCTTC
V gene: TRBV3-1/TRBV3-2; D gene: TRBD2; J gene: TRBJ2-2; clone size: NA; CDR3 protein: CASRKSGAGGYTGELFF; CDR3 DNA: TGTGCCAGCAGAAAGTCAGGAGCGGGGGGCTACACCGGGGAGCTGTTTTTT
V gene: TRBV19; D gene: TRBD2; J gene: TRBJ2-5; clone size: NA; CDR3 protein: CASSGYLAEQETQYF; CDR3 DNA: TGTGCCAGTTCCGGATACCTAGCGGAGCAAGAGACCCAGTACTTC